This TCR beta chain was sequenced for a study of blood T cell repertoires in COVID-19. Looking at the study overall: Sites in the United States, Italy and Spain provided acute and convalescent COVID-19 samples. The cDNA or gDNA used as material had been derived from T cells, B-cell-depleted T cells, or PBMCs.

V gave up 1 base and J gave up 4 bases, with 13 bases separating them. CDR1 is LNHNV, CDR2 YYDKDF, per germline (reference sequence). The CDR3 loop spans 15 amino acids. Per the original data handling: Reference gene primer amplification gave estimated nucleated cell counts. Generated by immunoSEQ multiplex PCR, the TCRdb table keeps only in-frame clones and is missing some. That table is the source of V, J and clone size, and D and trimming were worked out from the DNA. The table has 89,000 or so clones, nearly 95% seen once. The V call is TRBV15, the J call TRBJ1-2; tentatively, D is TRBD1 (6 bases). The sequenced sample consisted of peripheral blood. The sequence derives from a human donor with active COVID-19. The donor label of this sample is uncertain. This CDR3 reads CATSRGPGDTYGYTF. The CDR3 nucleotides are TGTGCCACCAGCAGAGGCCCAGGGGATACCTATGGCTACACCTTC.